This passage covers 6 T cell receptor beta chains from one sample sequenced in a study of blood T cell repertoires in COVID-19. Sequenced by immunoSEQ multiplex PCR; TCRdb stores in-frame clones only, minus some. The table has approximately 390,000 clones, around 90% seen once. The sequenced material came from peripheral blood. The receptors derive from a man aged 18-30 years with active or convalescent COVID-19.

This chain links TRBV7-2 with TRBJ2-1; no firm D call. Per the germline V gene, CDR1 is SGHTA and CDR2 is FQGNSA. The CDR3 extends over 15 amino acids. V dropped 8 bases and J dropped 0 bases, with 14 bases sitting between them. CDR3 nucleotide sequence: TGTGCCAGCTGCAGACGAGCGAGCTCCTACAATGAGCAGTTCTTC. Its translation: CASCRRASSYNEQFF.

This clone appeared once. This sequence joins TRBV18 and TRBJ2-1; 7 nucleotides align to TRBD1. The CDR3 length is 14 residues. Losses at the gene ends were 3 bases for V and 5 bases for J; bases not matched to a gene: 4. CDR1 KGHSH and CDR2 LQKENI come from the germline V gene. The DNA for the CDR3 is TGTGCCAGCTCACCTTGGACAGGAGACAATGAGCAGTTCTTC. This codes for CASSPWTGDNEQFF.

The chain uses TRBV3-1 (or the pseudogene TRBV3-2) and TRBJ2-7; D remains ambiguous. V dropped 1 base and J dropped 4 bases, with 11 bases sitting between them. This CDR3 is built from 14 residues. Germline V gene data show CDR1 as LGHDT and CDR2 as YNNKEL (reference sequence). The CDR3 DNA follows: TGTGCCAGCAGCCAAGTGTCGGGTACTTACGAGCAGTACTTC. Protein sequence: CASSQVSGTYEQYF.

The rearrangement links TRBV7-2 to TRBJ2-3; perhaps TRBD2 as D (6 bases). Trimming left V 1 base short and J 0 bases short, with 14 bases between. This CDR3 has 17 residues. Per the germline V gene, CDR1 is SGHTA and CDR2 is FQGNSA. The CDR3 DNA reads as TGTGCCAGCAGCTTAGGGGGAGGACCAACTAGCACAGATACGCAGTATTTT. As protein: CASSLGGGPTSTDTQYF.

V and J are TRBV29-1 and TRBJ1-1; 9 bases match TRBD1. CDR3 length: 13 residues. J gave up 4 bases and V 7 bases, and 7 bases lay outside the gene matches. The germline V gene encodes CDR1 SQVTM and CDR2 ANQGSEA. The CDR3 here is CSARDRVITEAFF. In DNA form, the CDR3 reads TGCAGCGCCCGGGACAGGGTGATCACTGAAGCTTTCTTT. Together with reference TRBV29-1 and TRBJ1-1, the CDR3 gives the full variable domain: SAVISQKPSRDICQRGTSLTIQCQVDSQVTMMFWYRQQPGQSLTLIATANQGSEATYESGFVIDKFPISRPNLTFSTLTVSNMSPEDSSIYLCSARDRVITEAFFGQGTRLTVV.

The CDR3 here is CASSLGQGALGYTF. In DNA, the CDR3 is TGTGCCAGCAGCCTGGGACAGGGGGCGCTTGGCTACACCTTC. The chain recombines TRBV7-2 with TRBJ1-2; 12 bases fit TRBD1. The germline gives CDR1 SGHTA, CDR2 FQGNSA. V was pared by 5 bases and J by 7 bases, with 5 bases of the junction left unmatched. This CDR3 region has 14 residues.